This T cell receptor (beta chain) is from a study of blood T cell repertoires in COVID-19 (dated by TCRdb to between 2020 and 2021). Looking at the study overall: Collaborator samples came from the United States, Italy and Spain and covered acute and convalescent phases of COVID-19. HLA class I and class II types, where available, came from metadata supplied by the sample provider rather than from assay-based typing. The prospective study material was composed of cDNA or gDNA derived from T cells, B-cell-depleted T cells, or PBMCs. Sample metadata almost always included a de-identified subject ID, COVID-19 status, age in years and sex. The repertoires were made available in a free public database intended to serve as a resource for research on the immune response to SARS-CoV-2. The dataset comprised deeply sampled blood TCRbeta repertoires from subjects exposed to, actively infected with, or recovered from COVID-19. Samples came from the ongoing ImmuneRACE study (first 160 participants) plus 1,254 subjects from 6 global collaborators. The paper as a whole reports these results and caveats: Clinical and demographic metadata were provided uncurated, with the amount varying by source and participant.

In the prospective study, participants were roughly 18 to 100 years old, resided in about two dozen geographic areas of the United States, and were enrolled through a virtual design. To assign participants to cohorts, the prospective study relied on clinical history that participants themselves reported in a screening survey and a study questionnaire. Recovered participants in ImmuneRACE Cohort 3 were defined as having two consecutive negative NP/OP PCR tests, clearance from a healthcare professional, or resolution of symptoms. In the prospective study, whole blood, serum and a nasopharyngeal or oropharyngeal swab were collected from each participant by mobile phlebotomists. Additional blood draws and questionnaires over an approximately 2-month period could optionally be provided by prospective study participants. Before DNA extraction, blood samples from the prospective study were shipped at room temperature or frozen.

The CDR3 goes from the cysteine to the phenylalanine over 12 residues. Of all the DNA, just the CDR3 is kept, 36 bases in frame from base 1. The CDR1 and CDR2 encoded by the germline V gene (reference sequence) are LNHDA and SQIVND. V is reduced by 7 bases and J by 8 bases, leaving a spacing of 14 bases between them. TCRbeta CDR3 regions were amplified from genomic DNA using the immunoSEQ Assay, a bias-controlled multiplex PCR. In the source study's methods: Within the assay, amplification of reference gene primers was used to estimate how many nucleated cells each sample contained. To quantify the absolute abundance of each unique TCRbeta CDR3 rearrangement, sequence reads were collapsed and filtered. Productive Simpson clonality was computed per sample as the square root of Simpson's diversity index over productive rearrangements. TCRdb limited this immuneACCESS table to in-frame rearrangements with V and J called. A share of clones is missing; checked studies link under half to unresolved V genes, and the rest is unexplained. The DNA gave D and trimming, while V, J and clone size come from that table. Within this sample are approximately 200,000 clones, with 84% of them counted one time only. About 1.8% of the sample rests with the top ten.

This clone occurred a few times. No antigen is known for it. No clone much larger than this one lies a single base away; base qualities are absent. This clonotype was obtained from a man in his fifties or sixties who had recovered from COVID-19. The V and J genes are TRBV19 and TRBJ1-2; there is no confident call for the D gene. The sequencing input was PBMCs or T cells enriched from blood (not recorded which). This receptor carries the CDR3 CASTSRLWGYTF. The nucleotide sequence reads as follows: TGTGCCAGTACTTCCAGGCTTTGGGGCTACACCTTC.